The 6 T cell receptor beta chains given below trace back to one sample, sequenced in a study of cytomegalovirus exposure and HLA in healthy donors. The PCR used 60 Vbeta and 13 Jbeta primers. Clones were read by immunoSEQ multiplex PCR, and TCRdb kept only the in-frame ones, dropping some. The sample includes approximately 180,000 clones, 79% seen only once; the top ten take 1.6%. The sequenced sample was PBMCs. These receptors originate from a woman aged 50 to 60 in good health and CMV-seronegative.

The CDR3 sequence: CSARLTGGEQYF. The DNA of the CDR3 is TGCAGCGCAAGACTCACGGGGGGCGAGCAGTACTTC. The V call is TRBV29-1, the J call TRBJ2-7; 7 bases match TRBD2. This CDR3 region has 12 residues. From germline, CDR1 is SQVTM and CDR2 ANQGSEA. The V gene end was trimmed by 7 bases and the J gene end by 6 bases; junction bases not matched to a gene: 9.

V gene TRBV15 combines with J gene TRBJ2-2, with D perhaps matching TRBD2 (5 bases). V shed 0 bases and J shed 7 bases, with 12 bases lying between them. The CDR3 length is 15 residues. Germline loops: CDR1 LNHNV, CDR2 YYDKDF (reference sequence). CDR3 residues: CATSRDLGEIGELFF. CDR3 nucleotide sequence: TGTGCCACCAGCAGAGATCTCGGGGAGATCGGGGAGCTGTTTTTT.

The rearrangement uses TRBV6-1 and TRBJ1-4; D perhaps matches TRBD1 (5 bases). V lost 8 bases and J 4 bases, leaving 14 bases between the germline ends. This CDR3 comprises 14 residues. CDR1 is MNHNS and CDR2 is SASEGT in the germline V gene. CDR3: CASVHLQDNEKLFF. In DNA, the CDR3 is TGTGCCAGCGTCCACTTACAGGATAATGAAAAACTGTTTTTT.

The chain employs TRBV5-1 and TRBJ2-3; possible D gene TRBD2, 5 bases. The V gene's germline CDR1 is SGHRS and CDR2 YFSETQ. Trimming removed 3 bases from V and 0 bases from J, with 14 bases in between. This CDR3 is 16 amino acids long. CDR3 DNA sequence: TGCGCCAGCAGCTCAGGCCTAGCTGCTAGCACAGATACGCAGTATTTT. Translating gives CASSSGLAASTDTQYF.

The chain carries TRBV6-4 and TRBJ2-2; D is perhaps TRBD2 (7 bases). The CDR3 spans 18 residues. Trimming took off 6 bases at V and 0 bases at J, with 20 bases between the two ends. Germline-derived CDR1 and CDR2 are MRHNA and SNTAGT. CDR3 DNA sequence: TGTGCCAGCAGCCCCCGGGTCCGGGGGGCAGCGAACACCGGGGAGCTGTTTTTT. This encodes CASSPRVRGAANTGELFF.

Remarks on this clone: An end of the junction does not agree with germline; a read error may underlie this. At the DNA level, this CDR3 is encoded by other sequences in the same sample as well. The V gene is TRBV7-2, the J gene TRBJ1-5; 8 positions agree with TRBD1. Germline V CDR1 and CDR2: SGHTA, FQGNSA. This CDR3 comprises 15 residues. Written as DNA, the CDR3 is TGTGCCAGCAGCTCAAGGACAGGGTTCGATCAACCCCAGCATTTT. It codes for CASSSRTGFDQPQHF.